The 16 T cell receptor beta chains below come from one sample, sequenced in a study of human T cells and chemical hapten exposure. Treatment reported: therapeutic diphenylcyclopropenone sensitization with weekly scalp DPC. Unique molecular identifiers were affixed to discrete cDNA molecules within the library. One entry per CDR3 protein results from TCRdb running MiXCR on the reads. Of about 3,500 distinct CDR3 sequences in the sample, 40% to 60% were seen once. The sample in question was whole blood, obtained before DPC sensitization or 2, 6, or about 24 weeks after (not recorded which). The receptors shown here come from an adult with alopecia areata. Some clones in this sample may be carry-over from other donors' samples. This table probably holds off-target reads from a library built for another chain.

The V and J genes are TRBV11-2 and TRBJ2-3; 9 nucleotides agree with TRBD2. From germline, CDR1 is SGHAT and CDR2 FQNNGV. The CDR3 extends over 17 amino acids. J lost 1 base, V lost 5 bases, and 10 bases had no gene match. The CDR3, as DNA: TGTGCCAGCAGCCTCAGGCGGGCTAGCGGGGGCACAGATACGCAGTATTTT. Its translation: CASSLRRASGGTDTQYF.

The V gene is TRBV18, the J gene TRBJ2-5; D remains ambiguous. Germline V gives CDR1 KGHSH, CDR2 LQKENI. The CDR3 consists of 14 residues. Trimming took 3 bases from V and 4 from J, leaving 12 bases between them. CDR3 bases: TGTGCCAGCTCACCTTTAGCAAGTCGAGAGACCCAGTACTTC. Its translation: CASSPLASRETQYF.

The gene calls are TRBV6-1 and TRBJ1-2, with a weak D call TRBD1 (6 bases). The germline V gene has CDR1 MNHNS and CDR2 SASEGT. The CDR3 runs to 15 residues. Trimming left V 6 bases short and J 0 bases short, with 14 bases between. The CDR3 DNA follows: TGTGCCAGCAGCTGGGGGCCGGGCTCTAACTATGGCTACACCTTC. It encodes CASSWGPGSNYGYTF.

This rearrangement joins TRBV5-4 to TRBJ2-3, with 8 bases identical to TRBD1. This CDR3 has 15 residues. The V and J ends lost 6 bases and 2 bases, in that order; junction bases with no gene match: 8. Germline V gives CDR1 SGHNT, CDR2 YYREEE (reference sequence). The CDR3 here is CASMLDRGVTDTQYF. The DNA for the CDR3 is TGTGCCAGCATGCTTGACAGGGGAGTCACAGATACGCAGTATTTT.

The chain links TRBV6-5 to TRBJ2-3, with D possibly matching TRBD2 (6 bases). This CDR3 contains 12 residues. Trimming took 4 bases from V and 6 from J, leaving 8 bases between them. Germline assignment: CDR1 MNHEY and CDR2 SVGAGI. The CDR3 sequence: CASSSTSDTQYF. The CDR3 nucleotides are TGTGCCAGCAGTTCTACTAGCGATACGCAGTATTTT.

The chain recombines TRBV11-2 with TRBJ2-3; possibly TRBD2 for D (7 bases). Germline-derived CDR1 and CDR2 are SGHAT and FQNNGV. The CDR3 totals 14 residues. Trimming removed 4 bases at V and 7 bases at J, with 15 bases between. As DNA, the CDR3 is TGTGCCAGCAGCTCCGGGGGGACACCTAATACGCAGTATTTT. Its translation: CASSSGGTPNTQYF.

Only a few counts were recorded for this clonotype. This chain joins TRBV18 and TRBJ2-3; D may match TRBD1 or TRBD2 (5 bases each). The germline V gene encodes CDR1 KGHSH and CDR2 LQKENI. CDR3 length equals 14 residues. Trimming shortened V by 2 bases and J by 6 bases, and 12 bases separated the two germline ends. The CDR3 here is CASSPGTRGDTQYF. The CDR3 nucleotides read TGTGCCAGCTCACCAGGGACCCGCGGGGATACGCAGTATTTT.

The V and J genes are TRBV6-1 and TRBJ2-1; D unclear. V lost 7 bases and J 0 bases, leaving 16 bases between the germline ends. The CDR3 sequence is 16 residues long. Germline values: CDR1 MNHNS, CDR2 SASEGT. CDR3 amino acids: CASIQSHRVSYNEQFF. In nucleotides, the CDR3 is TGTGCCAGCATCCAGTCCCACCGAGTCTCCTACAATGAGCAGTTCTTC.

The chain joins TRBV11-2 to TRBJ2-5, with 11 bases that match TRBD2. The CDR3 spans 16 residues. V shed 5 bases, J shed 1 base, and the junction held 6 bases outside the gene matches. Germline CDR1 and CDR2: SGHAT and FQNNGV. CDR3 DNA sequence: TGTGCCAGCAGCGTGGGACTAGCGGACCCCCAAGAGACCCAGTACTTC. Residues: CASSVGLADPQETQYF.

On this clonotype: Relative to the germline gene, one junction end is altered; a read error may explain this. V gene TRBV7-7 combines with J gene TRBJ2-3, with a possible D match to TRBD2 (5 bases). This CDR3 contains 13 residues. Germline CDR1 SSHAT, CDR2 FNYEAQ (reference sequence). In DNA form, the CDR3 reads TGTGCTAGCAGCTCCGGGGGCACAGATACGCAGTATTTT. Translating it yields CASSSGGTDTQYF.

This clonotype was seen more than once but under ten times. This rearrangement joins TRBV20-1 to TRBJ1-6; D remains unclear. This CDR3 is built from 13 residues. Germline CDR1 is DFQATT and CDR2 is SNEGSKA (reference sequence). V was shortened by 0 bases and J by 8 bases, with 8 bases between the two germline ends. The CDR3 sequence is CSAREPGYSPLHF. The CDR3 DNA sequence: TGCAGTGCTAGAGAACCAGGCTATTCACCCCTCCACTTT.

The CDR3 loop is CASSFLGQGSYNEQFF. CDR3 sequence (DNA): TGTGCCAGCAGTTTTCTCGGACAGGGGTCCTACAATGAGCAGTTCTTC. The rearrangement joins TRBV7-6 to TRBJ2-1, with 9 bases fitting TRBD1. J was trimmed by 1 base and V by 6 bases; bases with no gene match: 7. The CDR3 loop spans 16 amino acids. CDR1 is SGHVS, CDR2 FNYEAQ, per germline.

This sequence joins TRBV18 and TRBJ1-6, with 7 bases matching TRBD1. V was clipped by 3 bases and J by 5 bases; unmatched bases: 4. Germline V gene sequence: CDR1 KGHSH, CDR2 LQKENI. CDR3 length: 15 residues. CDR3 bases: TGTGCCAGCTCACCCACGGGACAGCATAATTCACCCCTCCACTTT. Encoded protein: CASSPTGQHNSPLHF.

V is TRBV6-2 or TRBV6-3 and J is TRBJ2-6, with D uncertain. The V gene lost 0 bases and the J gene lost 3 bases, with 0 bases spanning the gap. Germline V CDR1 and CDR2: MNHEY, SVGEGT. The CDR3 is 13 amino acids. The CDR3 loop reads CASSYSGANVLTF. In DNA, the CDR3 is TGTGCCAGCAGTTACTCTGGGGCCAACGTCCTGACTTTC.

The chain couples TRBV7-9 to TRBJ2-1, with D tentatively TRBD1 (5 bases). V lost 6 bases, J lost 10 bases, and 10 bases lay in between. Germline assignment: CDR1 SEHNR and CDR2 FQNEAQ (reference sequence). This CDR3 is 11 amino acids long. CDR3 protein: CASSFNREQFF. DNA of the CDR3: TGTGCCAGCAGTTTTAACAGGGAGCAGTTCTTC.

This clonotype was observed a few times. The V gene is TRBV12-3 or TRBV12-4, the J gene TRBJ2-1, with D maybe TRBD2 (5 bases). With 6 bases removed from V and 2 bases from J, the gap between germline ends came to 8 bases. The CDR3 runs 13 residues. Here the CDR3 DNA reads TGTGCCAGCAGGATCGGGGCCTACAATGAGCAGTTCTTC. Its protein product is CASRIGAYNEQFF.